This TCR beta chain was recorded in a study of brain T cells in children with intractable seizures (dated by TCRdb to about 2021). About the investigation overall: A NanoString immunology panel was first used to screen resected brain tissue from 50 to 65 pediatric epilepsy surgery cases for immune gene transcripts. Among the roughly twelve selected surgery cases, eight also had pre-surgery blood sequenced, leaving four with brain tissue only. On the study overall, not on this receptor specifically: Because sequencing depth was different between pre-surgery and post-surgery blood, clones absent from the pre-surgery sample may reflect undersampling. Viral specificity was inferred solely from CDR3 sequence similarity, and the HCMV serostatus of the patients was not known.

Comment on this clone: The antigen this receptor binds is unknown. No quality values exist for individual bases; no much larger clone is one base distant.

The sample's time point, from its label and the paper: resected brain tissue, or blood drawn just prior to surgery. The surgery cases showing the highest brain T cell transcript signatures were chosen for TCR beta chain sequencing of brain tissue and, when available, of blood. Before surgery, patients had received at least one anti-epileptic drug. TCR-sequenced patients were children with drug-resistant epilepsy due to tuberous sclerosis complex, focal cortical dysplasia, Rasmussen encephalitis or hemimegalencephaly. The Monarch genomic DNA purification kit was used to extract bulk genomic DNA from unsorted brain tissue and whole blood. The immunoSEQ assay was applied to genomic DNA to generate the TCR beta chain sequences. The original pipeline was this. CDR3 sequences that did not begin with the conserved framework cysteine at position 104 were removed manually. To get clonality, the normalized Shannon's Diversity Index was subtracted from one, giving values from 0 (maximal diversity) to 1 (oligoclonal). Differences in the frequency of the same CDR3 between samples, such as brain versus blood, were assessed with chi-squared comparison-of-proportions tests. Public clonotypes were identified by searching immuneACCESS, and similarity to known antiviral clonotypes was assessed with the VDJdb browser. Imported from immuneACCESS, the table was reduced by TCRdb to in-frame sequences with V and J called. These copies leave out some clones; in studies compared against another copy, an unresolved V gene accounts for under half, and the cause of the remainder is not known. V and J calls and clone size are those listed in that table; D and trimming were worked out from the DNA. The sample yields 60,000 to 85,000 clones; approximately 94% were counted once. Approximately 1.5% of the sample rests with the top ten.

V is shortened by 6 bases, J by 2 bases, and the region joining them spans 16 bases. For CDR1 and CDR2, the germline V gene lists MNHGY and SAAAGT. From cysteine to phenylalanine, the CDR3 is 15 amino acids long. Only the CDR3 portion is preserved as DNA: 45 bases, with reading frame beginning at the first base. Recombination linked TRBV6-8 to TRBJ1-2; the best D guess is TRBD1, with 6 bases matching. The sample in question was peripheral blood, obtained at surgery. The sequence came from a boy in the first two years of life with tuberous sclerosis and intractable seizures. The DNA sequence is given as TGTGCCAGCAGCGATGGAGGGGGACAAAACTATGGCTACACCTTC. Translated, this gives CASSDGGGQNYGYTF.